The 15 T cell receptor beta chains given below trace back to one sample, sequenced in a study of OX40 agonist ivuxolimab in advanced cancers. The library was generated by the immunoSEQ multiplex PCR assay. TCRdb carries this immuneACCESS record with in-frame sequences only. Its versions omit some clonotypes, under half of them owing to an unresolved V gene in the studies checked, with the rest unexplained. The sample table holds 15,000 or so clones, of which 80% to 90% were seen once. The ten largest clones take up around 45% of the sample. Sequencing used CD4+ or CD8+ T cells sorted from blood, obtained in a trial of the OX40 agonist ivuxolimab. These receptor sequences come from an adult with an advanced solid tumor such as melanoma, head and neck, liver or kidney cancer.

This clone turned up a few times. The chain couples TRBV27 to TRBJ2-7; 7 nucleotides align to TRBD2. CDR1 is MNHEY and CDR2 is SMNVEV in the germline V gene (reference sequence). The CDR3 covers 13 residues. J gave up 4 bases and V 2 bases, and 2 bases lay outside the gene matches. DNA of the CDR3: TGTGCCAGCAGTTTAGGGGGGGGGTACGAGCAGTACTTC. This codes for CASSLGGGYEQYF.

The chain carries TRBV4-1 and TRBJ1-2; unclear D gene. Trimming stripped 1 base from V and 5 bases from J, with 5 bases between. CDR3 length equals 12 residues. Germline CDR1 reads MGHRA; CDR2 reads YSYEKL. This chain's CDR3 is CASSQGAYGYTF. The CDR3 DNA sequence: TGCGCCAGCAGCCAAGGAGCGTATGGCTACACCTTC.

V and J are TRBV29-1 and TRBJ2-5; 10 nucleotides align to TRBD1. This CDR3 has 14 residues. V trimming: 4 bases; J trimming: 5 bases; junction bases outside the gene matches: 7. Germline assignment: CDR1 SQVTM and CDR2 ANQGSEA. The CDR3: CSVVGQGLRETQYF. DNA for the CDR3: TGCAGCGTTGTGGGACAGGGGCTTCGGGAGACCCAGTACTTC.

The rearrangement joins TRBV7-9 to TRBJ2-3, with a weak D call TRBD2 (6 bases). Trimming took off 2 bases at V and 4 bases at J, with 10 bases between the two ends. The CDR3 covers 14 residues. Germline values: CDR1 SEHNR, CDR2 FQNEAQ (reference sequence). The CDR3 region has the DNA TGTGCCAGCAGCTTAACGGAGGGCGCAGATACGCAGTATTTT. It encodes CASSLTEGADTQYF.

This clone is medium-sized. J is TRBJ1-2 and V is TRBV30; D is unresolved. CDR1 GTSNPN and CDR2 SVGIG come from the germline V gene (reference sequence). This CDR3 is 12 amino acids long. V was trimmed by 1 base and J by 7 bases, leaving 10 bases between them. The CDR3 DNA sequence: TGTGCCTGGAGTGATACGGACGGTGGCTACACCTTC. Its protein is CAWSDTDGGYTF.

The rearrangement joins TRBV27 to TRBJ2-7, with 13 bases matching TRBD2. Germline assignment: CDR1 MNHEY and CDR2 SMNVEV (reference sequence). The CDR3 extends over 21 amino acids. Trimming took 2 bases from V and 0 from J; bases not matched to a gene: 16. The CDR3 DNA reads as TGTGCCAGCAGTTTACCAATTCGGACTAGCGGGAGAACCCGGAGCTCCTACGAGCAGTACTTC. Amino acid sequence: CASSLPIRTSGRTRSSYEQYF.

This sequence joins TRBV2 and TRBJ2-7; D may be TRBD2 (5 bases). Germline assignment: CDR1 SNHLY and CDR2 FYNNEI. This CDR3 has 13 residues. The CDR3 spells CASYSAETYEQYF. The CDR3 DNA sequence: TGTGCTAGCTACTCAGCGGAGACCTACGAGCAGTACTTC.

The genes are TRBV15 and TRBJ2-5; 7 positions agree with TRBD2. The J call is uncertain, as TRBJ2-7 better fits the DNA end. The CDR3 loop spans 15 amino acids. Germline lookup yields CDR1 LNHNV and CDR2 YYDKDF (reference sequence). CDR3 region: CATSSPRGVPYEQYF. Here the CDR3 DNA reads TGTGCCACCAGCAGCCCACGGGGGGTCCCCTACGAGCAGTACTTC.

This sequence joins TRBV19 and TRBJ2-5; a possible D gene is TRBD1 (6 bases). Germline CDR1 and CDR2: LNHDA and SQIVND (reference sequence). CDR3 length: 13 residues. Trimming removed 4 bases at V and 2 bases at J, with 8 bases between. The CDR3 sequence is CASSTQGQETQYF. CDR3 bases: TGTGCCAGTAGTACGCAGGGGCAAGAGACCCAGTACTTC.

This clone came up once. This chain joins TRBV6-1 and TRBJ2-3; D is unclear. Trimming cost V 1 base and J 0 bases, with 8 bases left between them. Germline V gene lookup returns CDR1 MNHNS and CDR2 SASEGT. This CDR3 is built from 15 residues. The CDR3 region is CASSEVAGSTDTQYF. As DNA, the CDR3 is TGTGCCAGCAGTGAAGTAGCAGGTAGCACAGATACGCAGTATTTT.

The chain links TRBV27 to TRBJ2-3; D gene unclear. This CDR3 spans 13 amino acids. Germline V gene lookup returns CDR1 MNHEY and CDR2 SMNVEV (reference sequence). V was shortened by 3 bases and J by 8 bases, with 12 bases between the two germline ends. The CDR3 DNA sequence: TGTGCCAGCAGTTTGGCTAGTTATGGTACGCAGTATTTT. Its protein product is CASSLASYGTQYF.

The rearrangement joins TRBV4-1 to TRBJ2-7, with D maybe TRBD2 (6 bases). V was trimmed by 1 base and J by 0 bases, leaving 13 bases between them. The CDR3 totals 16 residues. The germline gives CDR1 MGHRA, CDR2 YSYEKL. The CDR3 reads CASSQVGGALSYEQYF. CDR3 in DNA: TGCGCCAGCAGCCAAGTTGGCGGGGCCCTCTCCTACGAGCAGTACTTC.

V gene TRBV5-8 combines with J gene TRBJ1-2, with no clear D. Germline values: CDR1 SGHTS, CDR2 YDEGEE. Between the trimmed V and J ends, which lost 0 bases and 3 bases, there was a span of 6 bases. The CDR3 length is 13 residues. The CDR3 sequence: CASSLVRDYGYTF. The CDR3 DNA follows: TGTGCCAGCAGCTTGGTTAGGGACTATGGCTACACCTTC.

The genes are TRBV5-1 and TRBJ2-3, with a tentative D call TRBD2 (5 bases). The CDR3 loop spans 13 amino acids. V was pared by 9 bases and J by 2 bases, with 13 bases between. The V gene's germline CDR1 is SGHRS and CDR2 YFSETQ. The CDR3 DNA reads TGCGCCACTAATGGACTCCTCACAGATACGCAGTATTTT. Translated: CATNGLLTDTQYF.

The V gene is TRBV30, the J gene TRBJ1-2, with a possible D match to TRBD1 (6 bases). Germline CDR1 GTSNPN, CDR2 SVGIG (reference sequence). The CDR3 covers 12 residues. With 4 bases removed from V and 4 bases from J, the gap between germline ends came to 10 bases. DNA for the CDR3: TGTGCCTGGAACCCAGGGGCCTATGGCTACACCTTC. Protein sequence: CAWNPGAYGYTF.